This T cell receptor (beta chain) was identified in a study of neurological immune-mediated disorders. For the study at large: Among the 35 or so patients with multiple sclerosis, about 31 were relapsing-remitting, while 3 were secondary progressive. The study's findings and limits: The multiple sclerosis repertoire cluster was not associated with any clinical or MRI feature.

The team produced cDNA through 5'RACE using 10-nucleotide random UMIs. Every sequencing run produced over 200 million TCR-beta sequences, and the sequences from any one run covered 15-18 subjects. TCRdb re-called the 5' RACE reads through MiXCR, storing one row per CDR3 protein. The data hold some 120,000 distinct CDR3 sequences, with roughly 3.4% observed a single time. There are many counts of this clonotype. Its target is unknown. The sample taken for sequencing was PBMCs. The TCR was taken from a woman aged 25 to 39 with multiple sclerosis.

The CDR3 region has the DNA TGCAGTGCTAGTCTGGGGGACATTCAGTACTTC. Translation gives CSASLGDIQYF. V is TRBV20-1 and J is TRBJ2-4; D may be TRBD1 or TRBD2 (5 bases each). Germline CDR1 and CDR2: DFQATT and SNEGSKA (reference sequence). The CDR3 runs to 11 residues. Trimming pared 3 bases from V and 8 bases from J, leaving 8 bases between.